This T cell receptor beta chain originates from a study of identical twins. Overall study results and limits: Models, which agreed with sharing between unrelated individuals, nonetheless underestimated the out-of-frame TCR alpha sharing seen in monozygotic twins. Compared with unrelated sharing, twin-shared out-of-frame alpha sequences had more low-probability sequences.

This clonotype was recorded a few times. The antigen remains unidentified. Unique molecular identifiers were present on cDNA, and template switching added a universal primer site. TCRdb re-called the 5' RACE reads with MiXCR, one entry per CDR3 protein. This table holds approximately 1.8 million distinct CDR3 sequences, under 35% found once. Germline CDR1 reads SNHLY; CDR2 reads FYNNEI. V lost 2 bases and J lost 1; bases outside the gene matches: 5. The CDR3 sequence is 16 residues long. The source is a newborn girl in good health. V and J are TRBV2 and TRBJ2-5; 9 bases are a match to TRBD2. The sample taken for sequencing was cord blood. CDR3 DNA: TGTGCCAGCAGTGAAATGGGCGGGAGGGGCCAAGAGACCCAGTACTTC. The encoded protein is CASSEMGGRGQETQYF.